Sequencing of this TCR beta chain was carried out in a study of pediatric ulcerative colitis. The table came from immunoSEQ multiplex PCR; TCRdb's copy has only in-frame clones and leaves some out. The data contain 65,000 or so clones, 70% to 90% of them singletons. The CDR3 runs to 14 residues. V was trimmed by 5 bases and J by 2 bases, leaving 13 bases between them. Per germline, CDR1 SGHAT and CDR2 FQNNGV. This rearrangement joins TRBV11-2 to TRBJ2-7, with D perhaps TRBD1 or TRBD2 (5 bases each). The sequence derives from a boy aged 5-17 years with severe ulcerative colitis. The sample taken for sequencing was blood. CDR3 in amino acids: CASSIPGPAYEQYF. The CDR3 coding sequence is TGTGCCAGCAGCATACCGGGACCGGCCTACGAGCAGTACTTC. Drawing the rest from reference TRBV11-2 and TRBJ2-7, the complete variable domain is EAGVAQSPRYKIIEKRQSVAFWCNPISGHATLYWYQQILGQGPKLLIQFQNNGVVDDSQLPKDRFSAERLKGVDSTLKIQPAKLEDSAVYLCASSIPGPAYEQYFGPGTRLTVT.